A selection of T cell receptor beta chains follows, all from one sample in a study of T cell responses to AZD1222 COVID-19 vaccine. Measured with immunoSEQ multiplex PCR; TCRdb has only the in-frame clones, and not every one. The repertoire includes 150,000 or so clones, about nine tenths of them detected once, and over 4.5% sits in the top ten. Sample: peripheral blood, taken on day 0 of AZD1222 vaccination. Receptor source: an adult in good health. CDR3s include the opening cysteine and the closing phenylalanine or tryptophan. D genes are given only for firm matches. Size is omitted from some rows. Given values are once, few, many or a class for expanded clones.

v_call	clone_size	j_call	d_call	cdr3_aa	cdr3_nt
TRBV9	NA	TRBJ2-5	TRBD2	CASSVGGKETQYF	TGTGCCAGCAGCGTGGGGGGGAAAGAGACCCAGTACTTC
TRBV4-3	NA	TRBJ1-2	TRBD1	CASSQHTGGGYGYTF	TGCGCCAGCAGCCAACATACAGGGGGTGGCTATGGCTACACCTTC
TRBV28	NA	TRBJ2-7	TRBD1	CASSLWTGVREQYF	TGTGCCAGCAGTTTGTGGACAGGGGTGCGCGAGCAGTACTTC
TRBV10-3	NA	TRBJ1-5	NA	CAISESERVQPQHF	TGTGCCATCAGTGAGTCCGAAAGGGTCCAGCCCCAGCATTTT
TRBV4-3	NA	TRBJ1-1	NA	CASSQAAAGPSNTEAFF	TGCGCCAGCAGCCAAGCAGCCGCGGGACCCTCGAACACTGAAGCTTTCTTT
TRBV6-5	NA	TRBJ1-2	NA	CASNREGYTF	TGTGCCAGCAACCGAGAGGGCTACACCTTC
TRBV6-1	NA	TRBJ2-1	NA	CASSDMDLGGVLEYEQFF	TGTGCCAGCAGTGATATGGACCTAGGAGGGGTTCTCGAATATGAGCAGTTCTTC
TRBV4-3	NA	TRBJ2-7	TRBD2	CASSQDRGLTYEQYF	TGCGCCAGCAGCCAAGATCGGGGACTAACCTACGAGCAGTACTTC
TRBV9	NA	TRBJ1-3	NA	CASSASVGGAKGNTIYF	TGTGCCAGCAGCGCATCAGTTGGGGGGGCGAAAGGAAACACCATATATTTT
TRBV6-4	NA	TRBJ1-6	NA	CASSAHRAAGSYNSPLHF	TGTGCCAGCAGTGCCCACAGGGCGGCGGGCTCCTATAATTCACCCCTCCACTTT
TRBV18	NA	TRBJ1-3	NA	CASSPQHSGNTIYF	TGTGCCAGCTCACCCCAACACTCTGGAAACACCATATATTTT
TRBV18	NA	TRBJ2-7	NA	CASSRTNRGEQYF	TGTGCCAGCTCACGGACTAACCGGGGCGAGCAGTACTTC
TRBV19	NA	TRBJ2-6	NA	CASMVAGWSSGANVLTF	TGTGCCAGTATGGTCGCGGGGTGGAGCTCTGGGGCCAACGTCCTGACTTTC
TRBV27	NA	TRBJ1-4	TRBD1	CASSSDRANEKLFF	TGTGCCAGCAGCTCGGACAGGGCTAATGAAAAACTGTTTTTT
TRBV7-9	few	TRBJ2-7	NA	CASSLNLLEQYF	TGTGCCAGCAGCTTAAACTTGTTAGAGCAGTACTTC
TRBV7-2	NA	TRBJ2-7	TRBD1	CASSLDRWKFGQYF	TGTGCCAGCAGCTTGGACAGGTGGAAGTTTGGGCAGTACTTC
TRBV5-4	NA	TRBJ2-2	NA	CASSPGHGIDTGELFF	TGTGCCAGCAGCCCAGGGCACGGAATTGACACCGGGGAGCTGTTTTTT
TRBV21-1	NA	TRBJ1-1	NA	CASSKGQGVTEAFF	TGTGCCAGCAGCAAAGGACAGGGAGTCACTGAAGCTTTCTTT
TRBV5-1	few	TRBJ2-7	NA	CASSLVGTAAYEQYF	TGCGCCAGCAGCTTGGTAGGGACTGCTGCGTACGAGCAGTACTTC
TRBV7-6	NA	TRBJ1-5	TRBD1	CASSSTPGQGNQPQHF	TGTGCCAGCAGCTCGACCCCGGGACAGGGCAATCAGCCCCAGCATTTT
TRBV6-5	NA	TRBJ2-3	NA	CASKRQPSTDTQYF	TGTGCCAGCAAGCGACAGCCTAGCACAGATACGCAGTATTTT
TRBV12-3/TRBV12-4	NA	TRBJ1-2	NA	CASSSQINYGYTF	TGTGCCAGCAGTTCACAGATTAACTATGGCTACACCTTC
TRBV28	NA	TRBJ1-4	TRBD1	CASSPADRGTEKLFF	TGTGCCAGCAGCCCCGCGGACAGGGGGACCGAAAAACTGTTTTTT
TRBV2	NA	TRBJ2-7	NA	CASSEVTGASYEQYF	TGTGCCAGCAGTGAAGTGACAGGCGCGTCCTACGAGCAGTACTTC
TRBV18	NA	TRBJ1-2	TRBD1	CASSPRLNGSDRLNGRYGYTF	TGTGCCAGCTCACCACGGCTAAATGGTTCGGACAGGTTGAACGGGAGGTATGGCTACACCTTC
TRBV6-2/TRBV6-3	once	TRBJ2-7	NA	CASSYGAARPHEQYF	TGTGCCAGCAGTTACGGGGCAGCCCGCCCCCACGAGCAGTACTTC
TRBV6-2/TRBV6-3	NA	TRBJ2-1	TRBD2	CASSYSGTSAYNEQFF	TGTGCCAGCAGTTACTCTGGGACTAGTGCCTACAATGAGCAGTTCTTC
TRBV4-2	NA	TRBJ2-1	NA	CASSQRSSGPVF	TGTGCCAGCAGCCAACGTTCAAGCGGCCCGGTCTTC
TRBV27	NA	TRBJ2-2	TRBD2	CASSLAAGAATGELFF	TGTGCCAGCAGCTTAGCGGCGGGAGCGGCCACCGGGGAGCTGTTTTTT
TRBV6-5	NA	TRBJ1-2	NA	CASRRTDYGYTF	TGTGCCAGCAGACGGACAGATTATGGCTACACCTTC
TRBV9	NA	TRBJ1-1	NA	CASSPRGRAEAFF	TGTGCCAGCAGCCCCCGGGGGAGGGCTGAAGCTTTCTTT
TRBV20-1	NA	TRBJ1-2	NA	CSAPGRKGYTF	TGCAGTGCCCCAGGGAGGAAAGGCTACACCTTC
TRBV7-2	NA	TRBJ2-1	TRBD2	CASSPRLASWGNEQFF	TGTGCCAGCAGCCCCCGACTAGCGTCTTGGGGCAATGAGCAGTTCTTC
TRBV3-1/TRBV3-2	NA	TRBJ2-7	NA	CASSPKAPLGGQYF	TGTGCCAGCAGCCCGAAAGCTCCCCTCGGGGGGCAGTACTTC
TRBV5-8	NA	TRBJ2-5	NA	CASSLVSVRETQYF	TGTGCCAGCAGCTTGGTTTCGGTTCGAGAGACCCAGTACTTC
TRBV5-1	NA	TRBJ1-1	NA	CASSPAGNTEAFF	TGCGCCAGCAGCCCGGCCGGGAACACTGAAGCTTTCTTT
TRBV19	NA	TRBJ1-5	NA	CASSMQGDQPQHF	TGTGCCAGTAGTATGCAGGGAGACCAGCCCCAGCATTTT
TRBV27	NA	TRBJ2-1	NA	CASSPPSVSYNEQFF	TGTGCCAGCAGTCCTCCTAGCGTCTCCTACAATGAGCAGTTCTTC
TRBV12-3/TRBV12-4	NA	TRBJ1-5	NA	CASGYRDGQPQHF	TGTGCCAGCGGATACAGGGATGGCCAGCCCCAGCATTTT
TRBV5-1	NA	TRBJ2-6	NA	CASREGPSSGANVLTF	TGCGCCAGCAGGGAGGGACCTAGCTCTGGGGCCAACGTCCTGACTTTC
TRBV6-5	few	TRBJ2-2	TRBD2	CASRGLAVTGELFF	TGTGCCAGCCGCGGACTAGCTGTCACCGGGGAGCTGTTTTTT
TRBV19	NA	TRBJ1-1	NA	CASTLNTEAFF	TGTGCCAGTACCCTGAACACTGAAGCTTTCTTT
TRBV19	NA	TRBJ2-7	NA	CASSSNRIYSYEQYF	TGTGCCAGTAGTAGTAACAGGATATATTCCTACGAGCAGTACTTC
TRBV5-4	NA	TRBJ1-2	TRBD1	CASSLDRGLGYGYTF	TGTGCCAGCAGCTTGGACAGGGGGCTGGGCTATGGCTACACCTTC
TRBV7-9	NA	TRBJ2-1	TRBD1	CASSLITDRGYNEQFF	TGTGCCAGCAGCTTAATCACGGACAGGGGTTACAATGAGCAGTTCTTC
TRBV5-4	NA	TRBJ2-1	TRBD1	CASSRDRGSYNEQFF	TGTGCCAGCAGCCGTGACAGGGGGTCCTACAATGAGCAGTTCTTC
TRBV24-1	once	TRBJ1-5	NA	CATSDLTDNQPQHF	TGTGCCACCAGTGATTTGACAGATAATCAGCCCCAGCATTTT
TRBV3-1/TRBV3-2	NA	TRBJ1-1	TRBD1	CASSQGQGVSTEAFF	TGTGCCAGCAGCCAGGGACAGGGGGTAAGCACTGAAGCTTTCTTT
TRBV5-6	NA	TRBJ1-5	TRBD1	CASSFGDRVNQPQHF	TGTGCCAGCAGCTTCGGGGACAGGGTCAATCAGCCCCAGCATTTT
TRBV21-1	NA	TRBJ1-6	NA	CASSFRVLGLNLPNSPLHF	TGTGCCAGCAGCTTCCGGGTCTTGGGACTAAACCTCCCGAATTCACCCCTCCACTTT
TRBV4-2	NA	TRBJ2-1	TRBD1	CASSVGTGDYNEQFF	TGTGCCAGCAGCGTCGGGACAGGGGACTACAATGAGCAGTTCTTC
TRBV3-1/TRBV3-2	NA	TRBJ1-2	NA	CASSQKVRGSDGYTF	TGTGCCAGCAGCCAAAAAGTCCGGGGGTCTGATGGCTACACCTTC
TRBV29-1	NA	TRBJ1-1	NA	CSGSWELGGEAFF	TGCAGCGGATCATGGGAACTGGGTGGTGAAGCTTTCTTT
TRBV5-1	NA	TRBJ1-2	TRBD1	CASSPQLLTGGGYGYTF	TGCGCCAGCAGCCCGCAACTATTGACAGGGGGCGGCTATGGCTACACCTTC
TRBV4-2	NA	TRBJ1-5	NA	CASSQGLGQTNQPQHF	TGTGCCAGCAGCCAAGGTCTAGGGCAAACGAATCAGCCCCAGCATTTT